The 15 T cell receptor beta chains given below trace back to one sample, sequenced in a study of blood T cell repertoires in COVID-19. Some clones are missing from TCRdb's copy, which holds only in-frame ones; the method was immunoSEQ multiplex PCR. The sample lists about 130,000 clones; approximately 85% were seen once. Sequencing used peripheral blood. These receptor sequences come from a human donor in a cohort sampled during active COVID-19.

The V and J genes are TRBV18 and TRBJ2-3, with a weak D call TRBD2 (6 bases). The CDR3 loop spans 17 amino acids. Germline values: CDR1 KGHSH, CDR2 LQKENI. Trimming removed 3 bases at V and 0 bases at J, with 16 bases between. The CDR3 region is CASSPFENGGSTDTQYF. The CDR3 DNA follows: TGTGCCAGCTCACCCTTCGAAAACGGGGGTAGCACAGATACGCAGTATTTT.

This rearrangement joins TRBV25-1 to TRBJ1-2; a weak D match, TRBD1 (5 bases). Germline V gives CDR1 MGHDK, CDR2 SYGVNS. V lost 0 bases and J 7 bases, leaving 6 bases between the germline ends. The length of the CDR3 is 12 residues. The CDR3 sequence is CASSEYQGGYTF. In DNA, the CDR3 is TGTGCCAGCAGTGAATATCAGGGTGGCTACACCTTC.

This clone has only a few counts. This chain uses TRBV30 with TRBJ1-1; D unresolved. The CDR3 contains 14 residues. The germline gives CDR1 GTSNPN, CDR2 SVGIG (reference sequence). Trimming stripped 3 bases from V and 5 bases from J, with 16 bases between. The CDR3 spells CAWRVPERATEAFF. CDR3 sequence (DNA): TGTGCCTGGAGGGTACCCGAGAGGGCAACTGAAGCTTTCTTT.

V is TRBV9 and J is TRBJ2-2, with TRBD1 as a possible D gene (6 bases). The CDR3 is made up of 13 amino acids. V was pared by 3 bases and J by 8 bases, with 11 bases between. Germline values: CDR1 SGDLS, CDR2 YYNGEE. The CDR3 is CASSEQGAGELFF. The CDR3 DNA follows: TGTGCCAGCAGCGAACAGGGAGCAGGGGAGCTGTTTTTT. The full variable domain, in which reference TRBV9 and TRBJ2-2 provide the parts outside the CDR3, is DSGVTQTPKHLITATGQRVTLRCSPRSGDLSVYWYQQSLDQGLQFLIQYYNGEERAKGNILERFSAQQFPDLHSELNLSSLELGDSALYFCASSEQGAGELFFGEGSRLTVL.

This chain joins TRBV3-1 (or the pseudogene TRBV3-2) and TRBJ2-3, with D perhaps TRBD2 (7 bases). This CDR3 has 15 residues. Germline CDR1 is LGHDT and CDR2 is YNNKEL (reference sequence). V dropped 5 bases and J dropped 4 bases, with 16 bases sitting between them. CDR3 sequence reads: CASSFAGEGADTQYF. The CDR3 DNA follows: TGTGCCAGCAGCTTCGCGGGAGAGGGGGCAGATACGCAGTATTTT.

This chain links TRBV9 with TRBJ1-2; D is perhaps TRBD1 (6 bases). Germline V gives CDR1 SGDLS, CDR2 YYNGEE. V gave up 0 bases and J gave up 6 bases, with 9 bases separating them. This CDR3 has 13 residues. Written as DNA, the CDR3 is TGTGCCAGCAGCGTAGAAGGACAGAATGGCTACACCTTC. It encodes CASSVEGQNGYTF.

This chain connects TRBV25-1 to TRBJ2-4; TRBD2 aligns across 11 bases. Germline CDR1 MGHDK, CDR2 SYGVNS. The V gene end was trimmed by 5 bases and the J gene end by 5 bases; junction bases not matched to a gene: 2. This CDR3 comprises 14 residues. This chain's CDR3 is CASSPGLAENIQYF. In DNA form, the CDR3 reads TGTGCCAGCAGTCCGGGACTAGCGGAAAACATTCAGTACTTC.

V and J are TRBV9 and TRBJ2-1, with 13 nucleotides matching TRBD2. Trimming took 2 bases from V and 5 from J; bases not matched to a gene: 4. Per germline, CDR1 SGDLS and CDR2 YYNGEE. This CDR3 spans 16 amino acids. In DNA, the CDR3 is TGTGCCAGCAGCGTGCCCGGGACTAGCGGGAACAATGAGCAGTTCTTC. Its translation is CASSVPGTSGNNEQFF.

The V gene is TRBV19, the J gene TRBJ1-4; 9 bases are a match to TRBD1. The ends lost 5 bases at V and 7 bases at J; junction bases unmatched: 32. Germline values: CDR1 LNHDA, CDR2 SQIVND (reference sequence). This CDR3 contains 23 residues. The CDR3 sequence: CASSPTIIPPSGQGSIISEKLFF. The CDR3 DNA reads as TGTGCCAGTAGTCCCACAATCATCCCCCCTTCGGGACAGGGTAGCATCATAAGTGAAAAACTGTTTTTT.

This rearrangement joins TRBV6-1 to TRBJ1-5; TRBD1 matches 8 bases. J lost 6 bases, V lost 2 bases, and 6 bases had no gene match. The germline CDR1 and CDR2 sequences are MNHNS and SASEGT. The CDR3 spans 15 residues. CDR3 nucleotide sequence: TGTGCCAGCAGTGAAAGCAGGGGGCAAGGTCAGCCCCAGCATTTT. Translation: CASSESRGQGQPQHF.

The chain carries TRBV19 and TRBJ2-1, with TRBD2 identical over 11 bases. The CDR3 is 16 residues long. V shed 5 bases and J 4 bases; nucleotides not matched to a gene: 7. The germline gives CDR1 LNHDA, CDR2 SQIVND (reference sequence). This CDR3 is CASSSLTSGKYNEQFF. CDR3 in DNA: TGTGCCAGTAGTTCACTGACTAGCGGGAAGTACAATGAGCAGTTCTTC.

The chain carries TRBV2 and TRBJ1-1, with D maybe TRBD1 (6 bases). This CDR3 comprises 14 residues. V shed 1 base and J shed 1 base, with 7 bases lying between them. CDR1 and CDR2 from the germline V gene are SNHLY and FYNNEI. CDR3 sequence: CASSEEQGNTEAFF. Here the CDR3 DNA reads TGTGCCAGCAGTGAAGAACAGGGGAACACTGAAGCTTTCTTT.

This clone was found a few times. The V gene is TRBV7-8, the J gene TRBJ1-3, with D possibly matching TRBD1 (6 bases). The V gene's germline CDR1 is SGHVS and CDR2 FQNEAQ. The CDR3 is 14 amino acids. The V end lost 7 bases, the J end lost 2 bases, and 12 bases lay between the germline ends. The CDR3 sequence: CASIRDITGNTIYF. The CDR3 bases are TGTGCCAGCATCCGGGACATTACTGGAAACACCATATATTTT.

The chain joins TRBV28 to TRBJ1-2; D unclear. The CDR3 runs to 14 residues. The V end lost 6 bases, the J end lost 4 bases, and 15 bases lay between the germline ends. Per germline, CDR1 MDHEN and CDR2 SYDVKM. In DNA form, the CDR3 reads TGTGCCAGCAGAACCCCTGCCAGATTCTATGGCTACACCTTC. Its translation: CASRTPARFYGYTF.

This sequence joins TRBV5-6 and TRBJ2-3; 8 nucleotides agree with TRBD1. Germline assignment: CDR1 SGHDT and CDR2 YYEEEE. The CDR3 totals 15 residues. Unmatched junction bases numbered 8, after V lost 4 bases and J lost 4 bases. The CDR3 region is CASSRSGTGSDTQYF. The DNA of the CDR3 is TGTGCCAGCAGCCGTTCCGGGACAGGCTCAGATACGCAGTATTTT.